These T cell receptor beta chains were read from a single sample in a study of siplizumab effects on memory and regulatory T cells. Assay: immunoSEQ multiplex PCR; the TCRdb copy retains only in-frame clones and omits some. Seen here are about 100,000 clones, 85% to 95% observed once, and the top ten hold approximately 1.4%. Sequenced sample: non-Treg CD4+ T cells sorted from blood. The receptors shown here come from a human donor in good health. Each CDR3 is given with its conserved first and last residue.

TRBV29-1	TRBJ2-7	CSVLPSGSSYEQYF
TRBV18	TRBJ1-3	CASSPSQESSGNTIYF
TRBV27	TRBJ2-1	CASSSGSTRFNEQFF
TRBV11-3	TRBJ1-2	CASSLMTGANYGYTF
TRBV27	TRBJ1-1	CASSPARGSPEAFF
TRBV6-5	TRBJ2-2	CASSRRDTNRELFF
TRBV5-1	TRBJ1-1	CASSRDGWNTEAFF
TRBV7-9	TRBJ1-2	CASSLAGHYGYTF
TRBV5-1	TRBJ2-5	CASNLGWGAGETQYF
TRBV19	TRBJ1-1	CASNFVGNTEAFF
TRBV5-1	TRBJ2-7	CASSWDRGLYEQYF
TRBV4-1	TRBJ2-1	CASSASGFLAGASKSPNEQFF
TRBV7-9	TRBJ2-7	CASSRSTAGEQYF
TRBV19	TRBJ1-1	CASSKDRRNTEAFF
TRBV11-1	TRBJ2-5	CASSLTGGSMIETQYF
TRBV30	TRBJ2-1	CAWRRTGGIEQFF
TRBV14	TRBJ2-5	CASSQAPAGERRTQYF
TRBV5-4	TRBJ2-1	CASSAGSKFYNEQFF
TRBV27	TRBJ1-5	CASSARRGISNQPQHF
TRBV2	TRBJ1-6	CASMAASSYNSPLHF
TRBV28	TRBJ1-4	CASSLTKGNEKLFF
TRBV9	TRBJ2-1	CASSEGQGAVWEQFF
TRBV6-1	TRBJ2-1	CASSEASGQNEQFF
TRBV5-1	TRBJ2-1	CASSLFKGRESIGEQFF
TRBV11-3	TRBJ2-5	CASSFGREETQYF
TRBV29-1	TRBJ2-7	CSGRSSYEQYF
TRBV30	TRBJ1-5	CAWTQDRGGQPQHF
TRBV7-3	TRBJ2-3	CASSTLGGTDTQYF
TRBV28	TRBJ1-4	CAATRGRVGEKLFF
TRBV5-1	TRBJ1-4	CASSLEWAQNNEKLFF
TRBV13	TRBJ2-1	CASSTTSGHYNEQFF
TRBV2	TRBJ2-7	CASRGTSGRGKQYF
TRBV7-9	TRBJ1-3	CASSRNGNTIYF
TRBV25-1	TRBJ1-4	CASSDPEGSEKLFF
TRBV5-1	TRBJ2-2	CASSLGGNTGELFF
TRBV7-9	TRBJ2-3	CASASGLGTDTQYF
TRBV5-4	TRBJ2-5	CASSPGFRETQYF
TRBV20-1	TRBJ2-5	CSAPWETQYF
TRBV5-6	TRBJ2-1	CASSLLTGTHPEQFF
TRBV7-9	TRBJ2-1	CASSLQVDEQFF
TRBV4-1	TRBJ2-5	CASSQAETQYF
TRBV19	TRBJ2-5	CASSRKSLAGQWETQYF
TRBV19	TRBJ2-4	CASSIRSGKAKNIQYF
TRBV10-3	TRBJ1-1	CAISDHGGDTEAFF
TRBV6-5	TRBJ2-7	CASSYGPSGSYEQYF
TRBV6-5	TRBJ2-2	CASRMDNLNTGELFF
TRBV11-2	TRBJ2-7	CASSSGQGILEQYF
TRBV21-1	TRBJ1-5	CASSKLGIRNQPQHF
TRBV5-4	TRBJ2-7	CASSWDLSYEQYF
TRBV30	TRBJ1-4	CAWSPVKGSNEKLFF
TRBV19	TRBJ2-2	CASSISSGRANTGELFF
TRBV19	TRBJ1-6	CASSIRRTVNSPLHF